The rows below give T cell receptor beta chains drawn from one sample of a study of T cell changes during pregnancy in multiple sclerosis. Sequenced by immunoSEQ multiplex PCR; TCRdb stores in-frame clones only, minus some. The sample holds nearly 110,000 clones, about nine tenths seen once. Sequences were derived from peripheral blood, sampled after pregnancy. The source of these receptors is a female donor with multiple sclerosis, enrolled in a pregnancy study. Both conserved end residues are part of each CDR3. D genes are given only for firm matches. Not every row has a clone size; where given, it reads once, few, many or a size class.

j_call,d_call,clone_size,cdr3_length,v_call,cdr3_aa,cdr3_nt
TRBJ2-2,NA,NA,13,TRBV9,CASSLDDSGELFF,TGTGCCAGCAGCTTAGACGACTCCGGGGAGCTGTTTTTT
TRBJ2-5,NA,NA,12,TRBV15,CATSRGGETQYF,TGTGCCACCAGCAGAGGAGGAGAGACCCAGTACTTC
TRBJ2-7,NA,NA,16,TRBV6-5,CASSYGHEPSSYEQYF,TGTGCCAGCAGTTACGGGCACGAACCGAGCTCCTACGAGCAGTACTTC
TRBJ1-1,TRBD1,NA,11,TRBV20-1,CSARQGLEAFF,TGCAGTGCTCGACAGGGGTTGGAAGCTTTCTTT
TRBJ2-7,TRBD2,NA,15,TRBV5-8,CASSLGLAGTYEQYF,TGTGCCAGCAGCTTGGGACTAGCGGGTACCTACGAGCAGTACTTC
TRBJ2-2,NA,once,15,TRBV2,CASSENGANTGELFF,TGTGCCAGCAGTGAAAACGGAGCGAACACCGGGGAGCTGTTTTTT
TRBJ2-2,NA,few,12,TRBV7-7,CASRFDTGELFF,TGTGCCAGCAGGTTCGACACCGGGGAGCTGTTTTTT
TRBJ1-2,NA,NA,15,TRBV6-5,CASSYSRGSNYGYTF,TGTGCCAGCAGTTATAGCCGGGGAAGTAACTATGGCTACACCTTC
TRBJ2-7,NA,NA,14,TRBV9,CASSPQNRAYEQYF,TGTGCCAGCAGCCCCCAGAACAGGGCCTACGAGCAGTACTTC
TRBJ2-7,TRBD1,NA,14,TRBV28,CASTGDRGYYEQYF,TGTGCCAGCACGGGGGACAGGGGCTACTACGAGCAGTACTTC
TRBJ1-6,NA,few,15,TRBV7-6,CASTSLTGPNSPLHF,TGTGCCAGCACCTCGCTGACAGGTCCTAATTCACCCCTCCACTTT
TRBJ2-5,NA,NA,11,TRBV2,CASSLQETQYF,TGTGCCAGCAGCCTACAAGAGACCCAGTACTTC
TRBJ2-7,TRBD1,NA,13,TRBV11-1,CASRGTGTYEQYF,TGTGCCAGCAGGGGGACAGGGACGTACGAGCAGTACTTC
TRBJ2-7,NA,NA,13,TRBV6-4,CASSEVVGYEQYF,TGTGCCAGCAGTGAAGTTGTCGGCTACGAGCAGTACTTC
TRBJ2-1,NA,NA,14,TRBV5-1,CASSLVQGSGEQFF,TGCGCCAGCAGCTTGGTTCAGGGGTCCGGTGAGCAGTTCTTC
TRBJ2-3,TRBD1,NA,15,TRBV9,CASSAQGQGTDTQYF,TGTGCCAGCAGCGCCCAGGGACAGGGCACAGATACGCAGTATTTT
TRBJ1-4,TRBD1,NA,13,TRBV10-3,CAIRQGVDEKLFF,TGTGCCATCAGACAGGGGGTAGATGAAAAACTGTTTTTT
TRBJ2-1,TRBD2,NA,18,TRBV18,CASSPPVLAGHSYNEQFF,TGTGCCAGCTCACCACCGGTACTAGCGGGACACTCCTACAATGAGCAGTTCTTC
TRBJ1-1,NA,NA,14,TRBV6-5,CASSPVGGRTEAFF,TGTGCCAGCAGTCCAGTGGGAGGAAGGACTGAAGCTTTCTTT
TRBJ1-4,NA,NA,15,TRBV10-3,CAISDWAAGEEKLFF,TGTGCCATCAGTGATTGGGCAGCGGGGGAAGAAAAACTGTTTTTT
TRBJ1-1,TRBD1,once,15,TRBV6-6,CASSHRQGGSTEAFF,TGTGCCAGCTCTCATCGACAGGGGGGGAGCACTGAAGCTTTCTTT
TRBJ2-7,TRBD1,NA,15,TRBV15,CATSREYRGVGEQYF,TGTGCCACCAGCAGAGAATACAGGGGGGTCGGCGAGCAGTACTTC
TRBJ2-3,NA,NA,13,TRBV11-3,CASSLWGADTQYF,TGTGCCAGCAGCTTATGGGGCGCAGATACGCAGTATTTT
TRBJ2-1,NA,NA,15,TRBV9,CASSVQTSPYNEQFF,TGTGCCAGCAGCGTCCAGACTAGTCCGTACAATGAGCAGTTCTTC
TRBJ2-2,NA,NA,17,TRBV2,CASSEGGWGRNTGELFF,TGTGCCAGCAGTGAAGGGGGGTGGGGGCGGAACACCGGGGAGCTGTTTTTT
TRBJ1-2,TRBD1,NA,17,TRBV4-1,CASSQRRDRPTLYGYTF,TGCGCCAGCAGCCAACGCCGGGACAGACCAACGCTCTATGGCTACACCTTC
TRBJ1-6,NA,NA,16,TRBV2,CASSGGRPGLYSPLHF,TGTGCCAGCAGTGGCGGGCGCCCAGGACTTTATTCACCCCTCCACTTT
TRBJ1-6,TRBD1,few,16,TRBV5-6,CASRHRGGLGNSPLHF,TGTGCCAGCAGACACAGGGGTGGTCTCGGTAATTCACCCCTCCACTTT
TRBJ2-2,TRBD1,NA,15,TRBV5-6,CASFPTGANTGELFF,TGTGCCAGCTTTCCGACAGGGGCGAACACCGGGGAGCTGTTTTTT
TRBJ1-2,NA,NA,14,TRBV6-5,CASSGGRGDYGYTF,TGTGCCAGCAGTGGCGGACGGGGTGACTATGGCTACACCTTC
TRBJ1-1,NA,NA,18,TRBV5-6,CASSVVRDIRYMNTEAFF,TGTGCCAGCAGCGTGGTACGAGACATACGGTACATGAACACTGAAGCTTTCTTT
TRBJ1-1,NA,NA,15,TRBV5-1,CASAFGRAGNTEAFF,TGCGCCAGCGCCTTTGGGAGGGCTGGGAACACTGAAGCTTTCTTT
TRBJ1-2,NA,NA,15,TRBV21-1,CASSLRRGSNYGYTF,TGTGCCAGCAGCCTACGACGGGGGAGTAACTATGGCTACACCTTC
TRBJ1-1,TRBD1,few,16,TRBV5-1,CASSLQQGRTNTEAFF,TGCGCCAGCAGCTTACAACAGGGGCGGACGAACACTGAAGCTTTCTTT
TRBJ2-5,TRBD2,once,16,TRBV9,CASSREGDLRGETQYF,TGTGCCAGCAGCCGGGAGGGGGACCTTAGGGGAGAGACCCAGTACTTC
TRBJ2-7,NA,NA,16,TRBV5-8,CASSPSTKRVFYEQYF,TGTGCCAGCAGCCCCTCGACTAAACGCGTTTTTTACGAGCAGTACTTC
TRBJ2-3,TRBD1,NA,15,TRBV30,CAWSTLGQGTDTQYF,TGTGCCTGGAGTACCCTGGGACAGGGCACAGATACGCAGTATTTT
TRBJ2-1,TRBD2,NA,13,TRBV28,CASSFGLADEQFF,TGTGCCAGCAGTTTTGGACTAGCGGATGAGCAGTTCTTC
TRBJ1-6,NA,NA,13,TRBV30,CAWNSQGNSPLHF,TGTGCCTGGAATTCCCAGGGGAATTCACCCCTCCACTTT
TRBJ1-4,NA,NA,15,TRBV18,CASSPPTGGSEKLFF,TGTGCCAGCTCACCACCCACGGGAGGGAGTGAAAAACTGTTTTTT
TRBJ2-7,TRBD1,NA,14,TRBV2,CASSEVRGRYEQYF,TGTGCCAGCAGTGAAGTGAGGGGGCGCTACGAGCAGTACTTC
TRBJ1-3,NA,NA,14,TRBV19,CASSPGARGNTIYF,TGTGCCAGTAGCCCAGGGGCGCGCGGAAACACCATATATTTT
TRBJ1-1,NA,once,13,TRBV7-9,CASSLVPYTEAFF,TGTGCCAGCAGCTTAGTTCCTTACACTGAAGCTTTCTTT
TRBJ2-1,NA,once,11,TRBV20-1,CSASSINEQFF,TGCAGTGCTAGTTCCATCAATGAGCAGTTCTTC
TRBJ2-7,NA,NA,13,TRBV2,CASSAGVGHEQYF,TGTGCCAGCAGTGCAGGGGTGGGCCACGAGCAGTACTTC